This entry is about one T cell receptor beta chain. Its antigen remains unidentified. This CDR3 is 15 amino acids long. The germline V and J ends were trimmed by 0 bases and 5 bases, with 16 bases remaining between them. Per germline, CDR1 DFQATT and CDR2 SNEGSKA (reference sequence). This record comes from a study of blood T cells in healthy people across ages. Findings and limits, study-wide: Researchers said unsorted PBMCs prevented a conclusive naive versus antigen-experienced comparison.

The authors ran a second PCR of roughly 6 to 12 cycles using a sample-barcoded 5' primer and a J-beta primer mix. TCRdb passed the 5' RACE reads through MiXCR, listing each CDR3 protein once. Seen here are 1.5 million to 2 million distinct CDR3 sequences, about 28% observed once, and the top ten hold less than 9.5%. The sample consisted of blood. This sequence joins TRBV20-1 and TRBJ2-5; D gene uncertain. The source of this sequence is a woman aged 25-40 years in good health. CDR3 DNA sequence: TGCAGTGCTAGAGATCCGGCAGCTTGGGCCGAGACCCAGTACTTC. Its protein is CSARDPAAWAETQYF.